This record covers a single T cell receptor beta chain. One Seattle source followed patients from active infection through their disease course. In germline, CDR1 is MNHEY, CDR2 SVGAGI. The CDR3 length is 14 residues. V was shortened by 0 bases and J by 5 bases, with 8 bases between the two germline ends. This sample was taken from a study of blood T cell repertoires in COVID-19. Study overall: T cells, B-cell-depleted T cells, or PBMCs supplied cDNA or gDNA.

The authors' processing: By means of reference gene primer amplification, nucleated cell counts were estimated. Here immunoSEQ multiplex PCR was the method, and the copy in TCRdb shows in-frame clones only, minus some. That table gives V, J and clone size, and the DNA gave D and trimming. The sample carries 150,000 to 200,000 clones, 92% recorded once. The chain combines TRBV6-5 with TRBJ1-3; D call uncertain. Sequenced sample: peripheral blood. The TCR originated in a young man with COVID-19, enrolled during active disease. CDR3 sequence: CASSYSRQRNTIYF. The CDR3 DNA reads TGTGCCAGCAGTTACTCGAGGCAGCGAAACACCATATATTTT.